This T cell receptor (beta chain) was captured in a study of vaccination and CD4 T cells after COVID-19. V gave up 8 bases and J gave up 2 bases, with 18 bases separating them. The germline V gene has CDR1 MNHNS and CDR2 SASEGT. The CDR3 consists of 15 residues. This clonotype was counted between two and nine times. Its specificity is not known. The treatment is: approximately 10-day PBMC culture with coronavirus spike peptide pools or control peptides (ViraFEST assay). CD4+ T cells that had been cultured provided DNA sequenced with the Oncomine TCR Beta short-read assay. Each CDR3 protein gets one entry after TCRdb re-called the PCR reads with MiXCR. The data hold fewer than 5,500 distinct CDR3 sequences, with 46% observed a single time.

V is TRBV6-1 and J is TRBJ1-2; D remains ambiguous. This sequence was found in a human donor who had recovered from COVID-19. Sequenced material: CD4+ T cells from blood, cultured in vitro. The CDR3 protein is CASQPPVTVNYGYTF. CDR3 DNA: TGTGCCAGCCAGCCCCCCGTAACAGTCAACTATGGCTACACCTTC.